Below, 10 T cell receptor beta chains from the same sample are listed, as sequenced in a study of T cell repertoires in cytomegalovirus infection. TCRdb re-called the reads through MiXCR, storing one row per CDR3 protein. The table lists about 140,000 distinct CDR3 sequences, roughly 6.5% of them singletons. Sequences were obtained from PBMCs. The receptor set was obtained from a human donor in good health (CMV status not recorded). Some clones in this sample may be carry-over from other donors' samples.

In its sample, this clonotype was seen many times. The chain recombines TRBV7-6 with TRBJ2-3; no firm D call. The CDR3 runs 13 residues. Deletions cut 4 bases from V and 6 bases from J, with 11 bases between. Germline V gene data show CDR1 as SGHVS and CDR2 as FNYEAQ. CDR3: CASSSPTYDTQYF. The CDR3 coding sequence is TGTGCCAGCAGCTCCCCGACTTATGATACGCAGTATTTT.

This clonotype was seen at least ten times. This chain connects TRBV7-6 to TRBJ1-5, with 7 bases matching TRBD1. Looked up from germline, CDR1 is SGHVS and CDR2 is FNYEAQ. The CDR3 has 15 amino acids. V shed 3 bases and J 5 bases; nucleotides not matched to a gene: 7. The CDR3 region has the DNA TGTGCCAGCAGCTTGACACCGGGACAGCATCAGCCCCAGCATTTT. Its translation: CASSLTPGQHQPQHF.

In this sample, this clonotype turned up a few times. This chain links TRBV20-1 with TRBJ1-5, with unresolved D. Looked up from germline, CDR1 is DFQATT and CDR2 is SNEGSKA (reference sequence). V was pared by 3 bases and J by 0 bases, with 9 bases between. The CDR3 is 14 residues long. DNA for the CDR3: TGCAGTGCTAGTTTAACAGATAGCAATCAGCCCCAGCATTTT. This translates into CSASLTDSNQPQHF.

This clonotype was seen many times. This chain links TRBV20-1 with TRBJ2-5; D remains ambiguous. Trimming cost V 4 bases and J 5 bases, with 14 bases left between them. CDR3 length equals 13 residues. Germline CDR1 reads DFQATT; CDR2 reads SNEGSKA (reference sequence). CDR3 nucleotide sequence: TGCAGTGCTACACACCCCAGTGGGGAGACCCAGTACTTC. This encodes CSATHPSGETQYF.

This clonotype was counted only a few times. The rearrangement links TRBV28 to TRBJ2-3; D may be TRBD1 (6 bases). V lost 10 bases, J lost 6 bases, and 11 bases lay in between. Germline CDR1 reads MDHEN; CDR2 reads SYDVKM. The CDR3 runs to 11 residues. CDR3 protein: CATQGRDTQYF. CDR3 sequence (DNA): TGTGCCACCCAGGGGCGCGATACGCAGTATTTT. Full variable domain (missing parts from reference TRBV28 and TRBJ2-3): DVKVTQSSRYLVKRTGEKVFLECVQDMDHENMFWYRQDPGLGLRLIYFSYDVKMKEKGDIPEGYSVSREKKERFSLILESASTNQTSMYLCATQGRDTQYFGPGTRLTVL.

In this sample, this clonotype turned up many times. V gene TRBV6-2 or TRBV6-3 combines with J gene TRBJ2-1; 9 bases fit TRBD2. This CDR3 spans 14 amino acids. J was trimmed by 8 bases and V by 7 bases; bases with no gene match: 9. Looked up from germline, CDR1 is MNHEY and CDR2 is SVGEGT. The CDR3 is CASTYSGGRYEQFF. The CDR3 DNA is TGTGCCAGCACCTACAGCGGGGGGCGGTATGAGCAGTTCTTC.

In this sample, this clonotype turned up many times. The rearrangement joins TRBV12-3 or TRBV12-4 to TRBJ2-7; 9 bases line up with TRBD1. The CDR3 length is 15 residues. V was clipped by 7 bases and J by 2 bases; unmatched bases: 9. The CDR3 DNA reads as TGTGCCAGCACCCGGGATTGGACAGGGGCCTACGAGCAGTACTTC. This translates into CASTRDWTGAYEQYF.

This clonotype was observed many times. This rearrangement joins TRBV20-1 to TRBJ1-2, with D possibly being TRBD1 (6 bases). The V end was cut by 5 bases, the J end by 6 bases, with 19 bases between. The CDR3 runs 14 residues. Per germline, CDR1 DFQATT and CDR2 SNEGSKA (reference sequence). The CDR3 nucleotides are TGCAGTGCTCTAGGCGGGGGGCGCGGGGATGGCTACACCTTC. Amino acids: CSALGGGRGDGYTF.

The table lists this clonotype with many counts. As DNA, the CDR3 is TGTGCCAGCAGCTTGGATGGGGGGCCATACAATGAGCAGTTCTTC. This sequence encodes CASSLDGGPYNEQFF. The chain combines TRBV5-4 with TRBJ2-1; the D call may be TRBD1 or TRBD2 (6 bases each). CDR3 length: 15 residues. Germline CDR1 is SGHNT and CDR2 is YYREEE (reference sequence). Trimming pared 0 bases from V and 4 bases from J, leaving 11 bases between.

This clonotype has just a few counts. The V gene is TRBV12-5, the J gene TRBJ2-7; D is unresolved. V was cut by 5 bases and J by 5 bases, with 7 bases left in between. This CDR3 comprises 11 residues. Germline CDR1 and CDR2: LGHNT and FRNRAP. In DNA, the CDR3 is TGTGCTAGTGGTGTCCGGGACGAGCAGTACTTC. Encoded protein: CASGVRDEQYF.